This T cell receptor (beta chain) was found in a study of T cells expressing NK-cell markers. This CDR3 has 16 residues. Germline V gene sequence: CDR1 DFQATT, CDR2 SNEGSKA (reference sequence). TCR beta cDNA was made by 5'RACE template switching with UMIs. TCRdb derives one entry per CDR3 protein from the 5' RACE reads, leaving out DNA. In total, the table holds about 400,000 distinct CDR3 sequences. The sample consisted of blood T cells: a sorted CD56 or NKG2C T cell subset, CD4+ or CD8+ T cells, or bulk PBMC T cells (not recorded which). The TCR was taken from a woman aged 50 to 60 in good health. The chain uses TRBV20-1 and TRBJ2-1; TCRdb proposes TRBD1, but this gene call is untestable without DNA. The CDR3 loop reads CSGGVVVRRGVDEQFF.